These T cell receptor beta chains were read from a single sample in a study of shared clonotypes between healthy human individuals. The assay was immunoSEQ multiplex PCR, and TCRdb's table has in-frame clones only and misses some. This sample has roughly 1.4 million clones, with just under 99% found just once. The specimen sequenced was naive CD4+ T cells sorted from blood. These receptors were collected from a man between 25 and 39 years old in good health. Both conserved end residues are part of each CDR3. D genes are given only for firm matches. Size values are once, few and many counts, or a class for expanded clones, and some rows have none.

d_call clone_size j_call v_call cdr3_length cdr3_aa cdr3_nt
NA NA TRBJ2-2 TRBV7-2 15 CASSLLTQGTGELFF TGTGCCAGCAGCCTATTAACCCAGGGTACTGGGGAGCTGTTTTTT
NA NA TRBJ1-2 TRBV4-1 15 CASSHPGTSNYGYTF TGCGCCAGCAGCCACCCCGGGACATCGAACTATGGCTACACCTTC
NA NA TRBJ2-2 TRBV7-3 16 CASSLRSRSGAGELFF TGTGCCAGCAGCCTAAGGTCCAGAAGTGGGGCCGGGGAGCTGTTTTTT
TRBD2 NA TRBJ2-1 TRBV5-1 17 CASSLGLAGQMATEQFF TGCGCCAGCAGCTTAGGACTAGCGGGACAGATGGCAACTGAGCAGTTCTTC
NA once TRBJ1-1 TRBV29-1 13 CSVSPVLGRQAFF TGCAGCGTTTCCCCCGTTTTGGGTCGCCAAGCTTTCTTT
NA NA TRBJ1-4 TRBV5-1 15 CASSFSLQFREKLFF TGCGCCAGCAGCTTCTCCCTACAGTTTAGGGAAAAACTGTTTTTT
NA NA TRBJ2-7 TRBV27 14 CASSFRGPTYEQYF TGTGCCAGCAGTTTCCGGGGACCTACCTACGAGCAGTACTTC
NA NA TRBJ1-1 TRBV18 14 CASSKTGANTEAFF TGTGCCAGCTCAAAGACCGGGGCGAACACTGAAGCTTTCTTT
NA once TRBJ2-5 TRBV16 15 CASSQSYGDRETQYF TGTGCCAGCAGCCAATCGTACGGGGATAGAGAGACCCAGTACTTC
TRBD1 NA TRBJ2-5 TRBV5-1 15 CASSPGQGAAETQYF TGCGCCAGCAGCCCGGGACAGGGGGCAGCTGAGACCCAGTACTTC
NA NA TRBJ2-5 TRBV18 16 CASSPPTGRVRETQYF TGTGCCAGCTCACCACCTACAGGGAGGGTCCGGGAGACCCAGTACTTC
TRBD2 NA TRBJ2-5 TRBV7-2 13 CASGLAGGETQYF TGTGCCAGCGGATTAGCGGGAGGAGAGACCCAGTACTTC
NA NA TRBJ2-7 TRBV27 19 CASSFHPPAKTGRVYEQYF TGTGCCAGCAGTTTCCATCCACCCGCGAAAACCGGCAGGGTCTACGAGCAGTACTTC
TRBD2 NA TRBJ2-5 TRBV5-4 13 CASSFAGEETQYF TGTGCCAGCAGCTTCGCGGGGGAAGAGACCCAGTACTTC
NA NA TRBJ2-2 TRBV12-5 19 CASGLVPAPRESLPGELFF TGTGCTAGTGGTTTGGTCCCCGCGCCCCGGGAAAGTCTACCCGGGGAGCTGTTTTTT
TRBD1 NA TRBJ2-7 TRBV5-1 19 CASSSETGTGDPTSYEQYF TGCGCCAGCAGCTCAGAAACCGGGACAGGGGATCCTACCTCCTACGAGCAGTACTTC
NA once TRBJ2-7 TRBV6-5 12 CASRETGSEQYF TGTGCCAGCAGAGAAACAGGATCCGAGCAGTACTTC
NA NA TRBJ2-7 TRBV6-1 12 CASSDGAYEQYF TGTGCCAGCAGTGACGGTGCCTACGAGCAGTACTTC
TRBD1 NA TRBJ1-5 TRBV28 15 CASRRGQGWNQPQHF TGTGCCAGCAGACGAGGACAGGGCTGGAATCAGCCCCAGCATTTT
TRBD1 NA TRBJ2-7 TRBV4-1 12 CASSPDRGEQYF TGCGCCAGCAGCCCTGACAGGGGCGAGCAGTACTTC
NA NA TRBJ2-2 TRBV11-2 14 CASSLKIRAGELFF TGTGCCAGCAGCTTAAAGATCAGGGCCGGGGAGCTGTTTTTT
NA NA TRBJ2-1 TRBV10-3 15 CAISGSRQGDNEQFF TGTGCCATCAGTGGGTCACGGCAGGGAGACAATGAGCAGTTCTTC
TRBD1 NA TRBJ1-1 TRBV7-3 14 CASSVQGAGTEAFF TGTGCCAGCAGCGTACAGGGGGCGGGAACTGAAGCTTTCTTT
NA NA TRBJ1-1 TRBV28 12 CASSFPEFEAFF TGTGCCAGCAGTTTCCCCGAGTTTGAAGCTTTCTTT
NA NA TRBJ1-1 TRBV11-1 12 CASSLTVTEAFF TGTGCCAGCAGCTTGACGGTAACTGAAGCTTTCTTT
NA NA TRBJ2-1 TRBV10-3 16 CAISVQEAGSDNEQFF TGTGCCATCAGTGTCCAGGAGGCAGGGTCCGACAATGAGCAGTTCTTC
NA once TRBJ1-5 TRBV5-1 13 CASSPDGNQPQHF TGCGCCAGCAGCCCCGACGGGAATCAGCCCCAGCATTTT
NA NA TRBJ2-5 TRBV29-1 12 CSVVQGGETQYF TGCAGCGTTGTGCAGGGGGGGGAGACCCAGTACTTC
NA NA TRBJ1-2 TRBV7-3 14 CASSLSPGGYGYTF TGTGCCAGCAGCTTAAGCCCAGGCGGCTATGGCTACACCTTC
NA NA TRBJ1-2 TRBV15 15 CATSIGKDVNYGYTF TGTGCCACCAGCATAGGCAAGGATGTCAACTATGGCTACACCTTC
TRBD2 NA TRBJ2-7 TRBV30 14 CAWSEGLDSYEQYF TGTGCCTGGAGTGAGGGACTAGACTCCTACGAGCAGTACTTC
NA NA TRBJ2-7 TRBV10-3 13 CATLSGSSYEQYF TGTGCCACCCTGTCGGGGAGCTCCTACGAGCAGTACTTC
TRBD1 NA TRBJ2-2 TRBV7-9 16 CASSRPGQGPFGELFF TGTGCCAGCAGCCGACCGGGACAGGGTCCGTTCGGGGAGCTGTTTTTT
NA NA TRBJ2-5 TRBV4-1 15 CASSSRGGSGETQYF TGCGCCAGCAGCTCCAGAGGCGGTTCGGGAGAGACCCAGTACTTC
NA NA TRBJ2-5 TRBV15 15 CATSRDSAAGETQYF TGTGCCACCAGCAGAGATTCGGCAGCAGGGGAGACCCAGTACTTC
NA NA TRBJ1-4 TRBV9 14 CASSETEGNEKLFF TGTGCCAGCAGTGAGACGGAGGGAAATGAAAAACTGTTTTTT
NA NA TRBJ2-2 TRBV14 14 CASSPAGNTGELFF TGTGCCAGCAGTCCGGCGGGAAACACCGGGGAGCTGTTTTTT
NA NA TRBJ2-7 TRBV7-9 13 CASSHPGGYEQYF TGTGCCAGCAGCCATCCCGGCGGGTACGAGCAGTACTTC
NA NA TRBJ2-2 TRBV7-6 13 CASSGEYTGELFF TGTGCCAGCAGCGGAGAATACACCGGGGAGCTGTTTTTT
NA NA TRBJ1-4 TRBV27 16 CASSPAPRQGGEKLFF TGTGCCAGCAGTCCCGCCCCGAGGCAAGGGGGTGAAAAACTGTTTTTT
NA NA TRBJ2-7 TRBV11-2 13 CASSFGPAYEQYF TGTGCCAGCAGCTTCGGGCCTGCCTACGAGCAGTACTTC
NA NA TRBJ2-1 TRBV2 15 CASSSLRKGRNEQFF TGTGCCAGCAGCTCCCTTAGGAAGGGACGAAATGAGCAGTTCTTC
NA once TRBJ1-4 TRBV7-9 16 CASSLGRGTFGEKLFF TGTGCCAGCAGCTTAGGTAGGGGAACCTTTGGTGAAAAACTGTTTTTT
NA NA TRBJ2-3 TRBV4-1 14 CASSQVLQRDTQYF TGCGCCAGCAGCCAAGTTCTCCAGAGGGATACGCAGTATTTT
NA NA TRBJ2-1 TRBV6-9 14 CASRNYLRRYEQFF TGTGCCAGTAGAAATTATTTGCGGCGATATGAGCAGTTCTTC
NA NA TRBJ2-5 TRBV10-2 12 CASSDGGETQYF TGCGCCAGCAGTGATGGGGGAGAGACCCAGTACTTC
NA NA TRBJ1-5 TRBV15 15 CATSRARARNQPQHF TGTGCCACCAGCAGAGCCAGGGCGAGAAATCAGCCCCAGCATTTT
NA NA TRBJ2-7 TRBV7-9 12 CASSLSPYEQYF TGTGCCAGCAGTTTGAGCCCCTACGAGCAGTACTTC
NA NA TRBJ1-2 TRBV15 15 CATSRDPRGSYGYTF TGTGCCACCAGCAGAGATCCTCGTGGCAGCTATGGCTACACCTTC
TRBD1 NA TRBJ1-3 TRBV5-1 18 CASTLRPGQGDRGNTIYF TGCGCCAGCACGCTCCGTCCGGGACAGGGAGACCGAGGCAACACCATATATTTT
TRBD1 NA TRBJ2-7 TRBV5-4 13 CASSLGDRDEQYF TGTGCCAGCAGCTTGGGGGACAGGGACGAGCAGTACTTC
TRBD1 NA TRBJ2-1 TRBV14 16 CASSLEGQLSYNEQFF TGTGCCAGCAGCCTAGAGGGACAGCTCTCCTACAATGAGCAGTTCTTC
TRBD2 NA TRBJ2-7 TRBV4-1 16 CASSQVTSGTLGEQYF TGCGCCAGCAGCCAGGTCACTAGCGGGACCCTCGGGGAGCAGTACTTC
NA NA TRBJ2-6 TRBV28 14 CASTPSSGANVLTF TGTGCCAGCACCCCTTCTTCCGGGGCCAACGTCCTGACTTTC
NA NA TRBJ2-7 TRBV11-2 17 CASSLDHWLAPTYEQYF TGTGCCAGCAGCTTAGACCACTGGCTAGCGCCAACCTACGAGCAGTACTTC